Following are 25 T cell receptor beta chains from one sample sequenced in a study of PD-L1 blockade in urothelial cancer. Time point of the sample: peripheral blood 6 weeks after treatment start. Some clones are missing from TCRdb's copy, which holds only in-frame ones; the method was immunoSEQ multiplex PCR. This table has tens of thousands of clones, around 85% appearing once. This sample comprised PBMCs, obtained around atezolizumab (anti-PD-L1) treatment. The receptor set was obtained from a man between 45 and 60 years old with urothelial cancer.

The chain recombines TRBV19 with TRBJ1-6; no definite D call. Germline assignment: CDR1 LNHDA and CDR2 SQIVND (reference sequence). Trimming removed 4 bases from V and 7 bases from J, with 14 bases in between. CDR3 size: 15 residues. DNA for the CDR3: TGTGCCAGTAGTAACCGGGAGGTTGGGAATTCACCCCTCCACTTT. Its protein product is CASSNREVGNSPLHF.

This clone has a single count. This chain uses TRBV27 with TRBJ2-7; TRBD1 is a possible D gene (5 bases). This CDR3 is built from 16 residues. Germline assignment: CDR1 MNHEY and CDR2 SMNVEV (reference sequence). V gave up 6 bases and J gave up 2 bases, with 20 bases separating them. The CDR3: CASRDERKDKTYEQYF. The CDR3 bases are TGTGCCAGCAGGGACGAACGTAAGGACAAGACCTACGAGCAGTACTTC.

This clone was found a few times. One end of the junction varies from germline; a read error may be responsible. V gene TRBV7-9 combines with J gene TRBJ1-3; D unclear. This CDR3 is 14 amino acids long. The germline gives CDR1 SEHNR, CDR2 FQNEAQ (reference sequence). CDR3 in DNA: TGTGCCAGCAGCTTAGATGACGGAGGAATCACCATATATTTT. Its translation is CASSLDDGGITIYF.

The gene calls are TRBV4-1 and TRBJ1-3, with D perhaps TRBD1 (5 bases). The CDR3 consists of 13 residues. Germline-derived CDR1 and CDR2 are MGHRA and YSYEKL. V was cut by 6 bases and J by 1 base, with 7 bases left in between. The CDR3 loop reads CASRGASGNTIYF. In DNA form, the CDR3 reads TGCGCCAGCAGAGGGGCTTCTGGAAACACCATATATTTT.

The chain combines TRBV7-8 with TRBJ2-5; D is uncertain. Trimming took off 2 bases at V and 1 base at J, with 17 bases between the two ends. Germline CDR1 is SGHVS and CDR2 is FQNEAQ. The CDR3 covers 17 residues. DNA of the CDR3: TGTGCCAGCAGCTTATTTGTAAACGGGTTAGGCCAAGAGACCCAGTACTTC. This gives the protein CASSLFVNGLGQETQYF.

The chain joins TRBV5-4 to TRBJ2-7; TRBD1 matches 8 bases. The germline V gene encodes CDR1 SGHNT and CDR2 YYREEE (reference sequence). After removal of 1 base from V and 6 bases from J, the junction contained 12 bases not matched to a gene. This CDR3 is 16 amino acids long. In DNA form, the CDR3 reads TGTGCCAGCAGCTTGCGTGACAGGGGCGACTACTCCGAGCAGTACTTC. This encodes CASSLRDRGDYSEQYF. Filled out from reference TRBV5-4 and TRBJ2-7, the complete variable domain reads ETGVTQSPTHLIKTRGQQVTLRCSSQSGHNTVSWYQQALGQGPQFIFQYYREEENGRGNFPPRFSGLQFPNYSSELNVNALELDDSALYLCASSLRDRGDYSEQYFGPGTRLTVT.

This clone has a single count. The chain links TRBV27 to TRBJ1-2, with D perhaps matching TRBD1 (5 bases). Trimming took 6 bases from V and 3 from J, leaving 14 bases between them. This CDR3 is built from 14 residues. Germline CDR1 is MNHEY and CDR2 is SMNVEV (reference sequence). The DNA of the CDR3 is TGTGCCAGCAGCCTTGACAGCTCCCACTATGGCTACACCTTC. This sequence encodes CASSLDSSHYGYTF.

CDR3 protein: CASSFGGREQYF. Here the CDR3 DNA reads TGTGCCAGCAGTTTCGGGGGGCGCGAGCAGTACTTC. The J gene is TRBJ2-7, the V gene TRBV27; D is perhaps TRBD2 (7 bases). CDR1 is MNHEY, CDR2 SMNVEV, per germline (reference sequence). The CDR3 runs 12 residues. The germline V and J ends were trimmed by 3 bases and 6 bases, with 9 bases remaining between them.

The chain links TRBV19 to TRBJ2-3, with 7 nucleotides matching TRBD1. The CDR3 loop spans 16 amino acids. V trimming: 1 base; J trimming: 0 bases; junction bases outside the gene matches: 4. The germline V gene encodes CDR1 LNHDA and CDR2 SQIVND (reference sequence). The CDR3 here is CASSIVRTGSTDTQYF. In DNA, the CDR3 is TGTGCCAGTAGTATAGTAAGGACAGGCAGCACAGATACGCAGTATTTT.

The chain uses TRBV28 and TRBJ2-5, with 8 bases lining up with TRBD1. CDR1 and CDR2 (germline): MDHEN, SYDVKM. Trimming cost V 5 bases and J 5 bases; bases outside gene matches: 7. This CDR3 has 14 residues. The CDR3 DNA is TGTGCCAGCAGTCGACAGGGGCTGTTGGAGACCCAGTACTTC. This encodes CASSRQGLLETQYF. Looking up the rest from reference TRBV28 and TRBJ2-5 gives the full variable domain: DVKVTQSSRYLVKRTGEKVFLECVQDMDHENMFWYRQDPGLGLRLIYFSYDVKMKEKGDIPEGYSVSREKKERFSLILESASTNQTSMYLCASSRQGLLETQYFGPGTRLLVL.

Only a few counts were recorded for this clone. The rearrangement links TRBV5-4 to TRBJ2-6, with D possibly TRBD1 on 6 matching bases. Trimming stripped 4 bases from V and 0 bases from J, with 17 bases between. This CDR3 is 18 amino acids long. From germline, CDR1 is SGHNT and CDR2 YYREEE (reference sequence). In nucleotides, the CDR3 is TGTGCCAGCAGCCCCAGGAGAGGGGGTCTCTCTGGGGCCAACGTCCTGACTTTC. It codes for CASSPRRGGLSGANVLTF.

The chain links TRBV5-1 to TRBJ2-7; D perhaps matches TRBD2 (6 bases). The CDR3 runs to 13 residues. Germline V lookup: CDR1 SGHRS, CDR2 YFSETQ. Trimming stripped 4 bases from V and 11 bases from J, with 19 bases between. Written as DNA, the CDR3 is TGCGCCAGCAGCGCTGACTGGGAACGGGGGAAGTACTTC. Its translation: CASSADWERGKYF.

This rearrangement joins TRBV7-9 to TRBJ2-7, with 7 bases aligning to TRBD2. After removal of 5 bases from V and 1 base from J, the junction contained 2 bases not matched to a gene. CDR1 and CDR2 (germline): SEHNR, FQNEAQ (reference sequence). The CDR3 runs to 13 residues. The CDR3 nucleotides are TGTGCCAGCAGCCCGGGGGGTTCCTACGAGCAGTACTTC. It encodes CASSPGGSYEQYF. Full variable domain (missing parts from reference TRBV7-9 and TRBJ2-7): DTGVSQNPRHKITKRGQNVTFRCDPISEHNRLYWYRQTLGQGPEFLTYFQNEAQLEKSRLLSDRFSAERPKGSFSTLEIQRTEQGDSAMYLCASSPGGSYEQYFGPGTRLTVT.

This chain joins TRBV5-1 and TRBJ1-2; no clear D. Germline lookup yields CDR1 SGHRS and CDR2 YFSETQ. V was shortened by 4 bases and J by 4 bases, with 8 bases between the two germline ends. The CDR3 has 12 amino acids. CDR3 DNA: TGCGCCAGCAGCCGGGATCTCTATGGCTACACCTTC. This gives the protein CASSRDLYGYTF.

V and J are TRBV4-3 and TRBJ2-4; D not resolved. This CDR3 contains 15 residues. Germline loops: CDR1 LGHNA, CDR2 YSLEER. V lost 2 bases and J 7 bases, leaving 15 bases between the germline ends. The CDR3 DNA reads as TGCGCCAGCAGCCAATTGTTAGACCGAGGTAACATTCAGTACTTC. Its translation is CASSQLLDRGNIQYF.

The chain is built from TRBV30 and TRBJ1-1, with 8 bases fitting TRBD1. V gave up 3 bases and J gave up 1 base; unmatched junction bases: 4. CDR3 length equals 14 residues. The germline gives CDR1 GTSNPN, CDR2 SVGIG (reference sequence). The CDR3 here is CAWRRQGKNTEAFF. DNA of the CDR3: TGTGCCTGGAGAAGACAGGGGAAGAACACTGAAGCTTTCTTT.

The CDR3 DNA is TGTGCCATCACCAGGGGGCGGGAGGAAAAACTGTTTTTT. This translates into CAITRGREEKLFF. The rearrangement links TRBV28 to TRBJ1-4, with 8 nucleotides matching TRBD1. After removal of 10 bases from V and 8 bases from J, the junction contained 9 bases not matched to a gene. In germline, CDR1 is MDHEN, CDR2 SYDVKM. There are 13 residues in the CDR3.

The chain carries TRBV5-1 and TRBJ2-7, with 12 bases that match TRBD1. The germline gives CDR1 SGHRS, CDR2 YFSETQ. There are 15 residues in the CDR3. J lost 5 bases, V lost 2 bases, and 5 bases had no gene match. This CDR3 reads CASSLSGQGAHEQYF. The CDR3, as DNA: TGCGCCAGCAGCTTATCGGGACAGGGGGCCCACGAGCAGTACTTC.

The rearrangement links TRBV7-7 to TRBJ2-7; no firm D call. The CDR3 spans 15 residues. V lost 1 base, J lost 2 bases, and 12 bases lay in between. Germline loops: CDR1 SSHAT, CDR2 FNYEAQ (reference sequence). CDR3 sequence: CASSLGPSATYEQYF. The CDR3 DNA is TGTGCCAGCAGCTTAGGTCCAAGCGCAACCTACGAGCAGTACTTC.

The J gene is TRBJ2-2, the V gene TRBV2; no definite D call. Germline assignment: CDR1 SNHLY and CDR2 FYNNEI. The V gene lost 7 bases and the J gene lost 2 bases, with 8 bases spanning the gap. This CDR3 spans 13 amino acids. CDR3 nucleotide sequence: TGTGCCAGCAATAACAGAAACACCGGGGAGCTGTTTTTT. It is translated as CASNNRNTGELFF. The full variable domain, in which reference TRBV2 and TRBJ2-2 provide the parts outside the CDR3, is EPEVTQTPSHQVTQMGQEVILRCVPISNHLYFYWYRQILGQKVEFLVSFYNNEISEKSEIFDDQFSVERPDGSNFTLKIRSTKLEDSAMYFCASNNRNTGELFFGEGSRLTVL.

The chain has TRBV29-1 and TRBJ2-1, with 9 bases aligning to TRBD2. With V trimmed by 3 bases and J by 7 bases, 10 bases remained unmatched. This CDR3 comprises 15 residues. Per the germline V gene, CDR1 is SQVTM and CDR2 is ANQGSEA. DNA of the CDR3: TGCAGCGTTGATCGGCCGGGCGGGAGGGGTAATGAGCAGTTCTTC. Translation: CSVDRPGGRGNEQFF.

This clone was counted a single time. CDR3 nucleotides: TGCGCCAGCAGCCAGGGACAGACGAACACCGGGGAGCTGTTTTTT. Protein: CASSQGQTNTGELFF. The chain uses TRBV5-1 and TRBJ2-2; 7 bases are shared with TRBD1. This CDR3 has 15 amino acids. Losses at the gene ends were 4 bases for V and 0 bases for J; bases not matched to a gene: 3. Germline V gene sequence: CDR1 SGHRS, CDR2 YFSETQ.

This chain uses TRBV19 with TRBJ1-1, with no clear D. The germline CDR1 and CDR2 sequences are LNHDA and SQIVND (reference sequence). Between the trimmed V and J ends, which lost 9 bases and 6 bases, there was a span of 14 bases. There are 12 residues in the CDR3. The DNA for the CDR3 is TGTGCCAGCCGGTCCGGGTGGGCTGAAGCTTTCTTT. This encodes CASRSGWAEAFF.

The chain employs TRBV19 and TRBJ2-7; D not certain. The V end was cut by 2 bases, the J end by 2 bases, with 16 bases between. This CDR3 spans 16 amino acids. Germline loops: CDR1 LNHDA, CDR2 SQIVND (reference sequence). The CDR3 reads CASSILHKKTPYEQYF. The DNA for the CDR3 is TGTGCCAGTAGTATACTCCACAAAAAAACCCCCTACGAGCAGTACTTC.

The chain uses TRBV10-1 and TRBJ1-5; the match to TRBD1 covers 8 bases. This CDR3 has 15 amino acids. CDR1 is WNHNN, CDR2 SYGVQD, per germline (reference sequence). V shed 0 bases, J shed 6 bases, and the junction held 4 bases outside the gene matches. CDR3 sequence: CASSESDREAQPQHF. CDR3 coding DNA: TGCGCCAGCAGTGAGTCGGACAGGGAAGCTCAGCCCCAGCATTTT.